The table lists the clone carrying this TCR beta chain with many counts. What it recognizes is unknown. At one end the junction does not follow the germline gene, possibly because of a read error. RNA transcripts yielded amplified TCR beta CDR3 regions. A set of HTBI primers served as the primers for a first-round RT-PCR of the TCR CDR3. From the multiplex PCR reads, TCRdb called clonotypes with MiXCR, one entry per CDR3 protein. Here the sample spans about 840,000 distinct CDR3 sequences, over 35% being singletons. Newly diagnosed hyperthyroidism, duration under 2 months, in patients aged 18 to 65. This entry belongs to a study of T cells in Graves' hyperthyroidism and ophthalmopathy. Whole-study findings and limits: Blood also showed most of the thyroid clonotypes that were expanded above 0.001.

Germline-derived CDR1 and CDR2 are SGHRS and YFSETQ. The CDR3 spans 14 residues. The V and J genes are TRBV5-1 and TRBJ2-7; D remains ambiguous. Sequenced input: blood. This TCR was sampled from a young man with Graves' hyperthyroidism. CDR3 sequence: CASSFRTGSYEQYF. The CDR3 DNA reads as TGTGCCAGCAGCTTCCGGACGGGCTCCTACGAGCAGTACTTC.